A selection of T cell receptor beta chains follows, all from one sample in a study of PD-1 blockade in classical Hodgkin lymphoma. Produced via immunoSEQ multiplex PCR; TCRdb's table is partial and in-frame only. The sample lists around 91,000 clones; more than 80% were seen once. Sequenced material: peripheral blood mononuclear cells (PBMCs), taken before the second cycle of nivolumab. Source of these receptors: a human donor with classical Hodgkin lymphoma. Both conserved end residues are part of each CDR3. A D gene is named only where the DNA matches it firmly. Part of the rows lack a size; the others show once, few, many or a class for expanded clones.

size	V	J	length	D	DNA	CDR3
NA	TRBV7-9	TRBJ2-2	16	TRBD1	TGCGCCAGCAGCTCCCGGGACAGTGATAACACCGGGGAGCTGTTTTTT	CASSSRDSDNTGELFF
NA	TRBV27	TRBJ1-4	16	TRBD1	TGTGCCAGCAGTTTAGGTGGGGGACAGGGGCCCGGAAAACTGTTTTTT	CASSLGGGQGPGKLFF
NA	TRBV11-2	TRBJ2-3	15	TRBD2	TGTGCCAGCAGCTCGGATAGCGGGTTTGGAGATACGCAGTATTTT	CASSSDSGFGDTQYF
once	TRBV6-5	TRBJ2-5	14	TRBD2	TGTGCCAGCAGTCCCCTAACTAGCGGGGGGACCCAGTACTTC	CASSPLTSGGTQYF
NA	TRBV18	TRBJ2-7	13	TRBD1	TGTGCCAGCTCATACAGGGGAACCTACGAGCAGTACTTC	CASSYRGTYEQYF
few	TRBV6-5	TRBJ1-5	14	NA	TGTGCCAGCAGCCCCACAGTTTACAATCAGCCCCAGCATTTT	CASSPTVYNQPQHF
NA	TRBV5-6	TRBJ2-5	14	NA	TGTGCCAGCAGCTTGGAGGTATACCAAGAGACCCAGTACTTC	CASSLEVYQETQYF
few	TRBV7-9	TRBJ2-4	16	TRBD2	TGTGCCAGCAGCTCCCTGACTAGCCGCGCCAAAAACATTCAGTACTTC	CASSSLTSRAKNIQYF
NA	TRBV28	TRBJ1-1	16	NA	TGTGCCAGCATCCCCTTCCAGGGGAGGGGGAACACTGAAGCTTTCTTT	CASIPFQGRGNTEAFF
NA	TRBV7-2	TRBJ1-3	16	NA	TGTGCCAGCAGCCCACGGACGCCGGCGGCTGGAAACACCATATATTTT	CASSPRTPAAGNTIYF
many	TRBV4-1	TRBJ2-3	17	TRBD2	TGCGCCAGCAGCCAAGAAGGCAGCGGGAGGGCGACAGATACGCAGTATTTT	CASSQEGSGRATDTQYF
NA	TRBV7-9	TRBJ2-4	17	TRBD1	TGTGCCAGCAGCTTAGTTTCGTCGACAGGGGGCAGAGACATTCAGTACTTC	CASSLVSSTGGRDIQYF
NA	TRBV5-6	TRBJ2-5	14	NA	TGTGCCAGCAGCTTCATAAATCGGCGGGAGACCCAGTACTTC	CASSFINRRETQYF
NA	TRBV5-1	TRBJ2-3	14	TRBD1	TGCGCCAGCAGCTCCTGGACAGGTCCAGATACGCAGTATTTT	CASSSWTGPDTQYF
NA	TRBV5-4	TRBJ1-1	13	NA	TGTGCCAGCAGCTTGACAGCGAACACTGAAGCTTTCTTT	CASSLTANTEAFF
NA	TRBV5-8	TRBJ1-1	14	TRBD1	TGTGCCAGCAGCCTCCGAACAGCCGGGACAGTCAACGTCTTT	CASSLRTAGTVNVF
medium-sized	TRBV7-9	TRBJ2-1	12	NA	TGTGCCAGCAGCCGGCCTGGGGATGAGCAGTTCTTC	CASSRPGDEQFF
NA	TRBV5-1	TRBJ1-3	17	NA	TGCGCCAGCAGCTCGGAGATCCAGACACCCTCTGGAAACACCATATATTTT	CASSSEIQTPSGNTIYF
NA	TRBV5-4	TRBJ1-1	15	NA	TGTGCCAGCAGCTTGGTTGGAGCCTTGAACACTGAAGCTTTCTTT	CASSLVGALNTEAFF
NA	TRBV7-8	TRBJ1-3	13	TRBD1	TGTGCCACCGGGGACAGCCCCGGAAACACCATATATTTT	CATGDSPGNTIYF